The 20 T cell receptor beta chains reported below all come from one sample, sequenced in a study of cytomegalovirus exposure and HLA in healthy donors. A multiplex PCR was run with 60 Vbeta primers and 13 Jbeta primers. TCRdb keeps only in-frame clones here, not all; method: immunoSEQ multiplex PCR. This sample yields roughly 140,000 clones, of which around 79% are seen a single time; 1.3% to 1.5% belongs to the top ten. The specimen sequenced was PBMCs. The receptors derive from a man younger than 35 in good health and CMV-seronegative.

This clone was picked up one time. J is TRBJ2-1 and V is TRBV7-9, with 7 bases aligning to TRBD1. The germline V gene encodes CDR1 SEHNR and CDR2 FQNEAQ (reference sequence). V shed 1 base, J shed 8 bases, and the junction held 8 bases outside the gene matches. The CDR3 loop spans 15 amino acids. The CDR3 bases are TGTGCCAGCAGCTTAGTAGGACAGGTTTCCGATGAGCAGTTCTTC. It codes for CASSLVGQVSDEQFF.

CDR3 sequence: CASSSPGVGANVLTF. CDR3 coding DNA: TGTGCCAGCAGCTCCCCAGGGGTAGGGGCCAACGTCCTGACTTTC. The chain carries TRBV9 and TRBJ2-6, with D maybe TRBD1 (6 bases). The CDR3 is 15 residues long. V shed 4 bases and J shed 4 bases, with 12 bases lying between them. Germline CDR1 reads SGDLS; CDR2 reads YYNGEE.

The sample holds a few counts of this clone. This sequence joins TRBV9 and TRBJ2-5, with TRBD2 matching 7 bases. Germline V gene lookup returns CDR1 SGDLS and CDR2 YYNGEE. The CDR3 sequence is 15 residues long. V shed 2 bases and J 1 base; nucleotides not matched to a gene: 5. The CDR3 region is CASSVEGTTQETQYF. The DNA for the CDR3 is TGTGCCAGCAGCGTTGAAGGGACTACCCAAGAGACCCAGTACTTC.

The rearrangement joins TRBV28 to TRBJ1-5; 7 nucleotides match TRBD1. Germline V gene data show CDR1 as MDHEN and CDR2 as SYDVKM. The CDR3 covers 16 residues. The V and J ends lost 5 bases and 3 bases, in that order; junction bases with no gene match: 10. The CDR3 region is CASSPYPGQINQPQHF. DNA of the CDR3: TGTGCCAGCAGTCCGTACCCGGGACAGATCAATCAGCCCCAGCATTTT.

The chain joins TRBV6-1 to TRBJ2-5; 9 bases are shared with TRBD1. This CDR3 spans 16 amino acids. CDR1 is MNHNS, CDR2 SASEGT, per germline. Trimming took 3 bases from V and 5 from J; bases not matched to a gene: 10. The CDR3 loop reads CASSDRAGQGSETQYF. The CDR3 DNA sequence: TGTGCCAGCAGTGATAGGGCGGGACAGGGATCCGAGACCCAGTACTTC.

This clone has more than one count but fewer than ten. The chain joins TRBV5-6 to TRBJ2-7; 12 nucleotides align to TRBD2. The J segment lost 6 bases and the V segment lost 5 bases, leaving 15 bases of the junction unmatched. Germline V lookup: CDR1 SGHDT, CDR2 YYEEEE. The CDR3 runs 17 residues. Written as DNA, the CDR3 is TGTGCCAGCAGTGTGGGAGGGGCTAGCGGGAGGGCTGGCGAGCAGTACTTC. Protein: CASSVGGASGRAGEQYF.

The chain links TRBV12-2 to TRBJ1-1; the D call TRBD1 from the table was never checked on the DNA. TRBV12-2 is flagged as a pseudogene. The CDR3 loop spans 19 amino acids. Here the CDR3 DNA reads TGTGCAAGTCGCTTAGGTAAAGCCTCAGGACAGGGAAAGAACACTGAAGCTTTCTTT. Translating gives CASRLGKASGQGKNTEAFF.

The chain links TRBV10-3 to TRBJ2-3; 15 bases match TRBD2. After removal of 4 bases from V and 3 bases from J, the junction contained 5 bases not matched to a gene. Germline V gene data show CDR1 as ENHRY and CDR2 as SYGVKD. The CDR3 totals 17 residues. CDR3 sequence: CAISGTSGRGGTDTQYF. In DNA form, the CDR3 reads TGTGCCATCAGTGGGACTAGCGGGAGGGGGGGAACAGATACGCAGTATTTT.

This rearrangement joins TRBV29-1 to TRBJ1-5, with D unresolved. V lost 6 bases and J lost 0, with 12 bases in between. Per germline, CDR1 SQVTM and CDR2 ANQGSEA. This CDR3 region has 14 residues. In nucleotides, the CDR3 is TGCAGCGTCGCCCCGGGTTATAGCAATCAGCCCCAGCATTTT. Protein product: CSVAPGYSNQPQHF. The complete variable domain, with remaining parts taken from reference TRBV29-1 and TRBJ1-5, reads SAVISQKPSRDICQRGTSLTIQCQVDSQVTMMFWYRQQPGQSLTLIATANQGSEATYESGFVIDKFPISRPNLTFSTLTVSNMSPEDSSIYLCSVAPGYSNQPQHFGDGTRLSIL.

The V gene is TRBV6-5, the J gene TRBJ2-3; 7 bases match TRBD2. Trimming took 6 bases from V and 6 from J; bases not matched to a gene: 12. The V gene's germline CDR1 is MNHEY and CDR2 SVGAGI. The CDR3 consists of 15 residues. CDR3 bases: TGTGCCAGCAGCCGGGACTACCTCATGGGGGATACGCAGTATTTT. Translated, it gives CASSRDYLMGDTQYF.

This rearrangement joins TRBV5-1 to TRBJ2-3, with TRBD2 identical over 8 bases. V shed 6 bases, J shed 2 bases, and the junction held 11 bases outside the gene matches. The length of the CDR3 is 16 residues. Germline V CDR1 and CDR2: SGHRS, YFSETQ. The CDR3 reads CASTTGTRGPTDTQYF. The DNA for the CDR3 is TGCGCCAGCACCACCGGGACTAGAGGCCCCACAGATACGCAGTATTTT.

This clone has only one observation. This chain connects TRBV2 to TRBJ1-3, with 11 bases lining up with TRBD1. Looked up from germline, CDR1 is SNHLY and CDR2 is FYNNEI. There are 12 residues in the CDR3. V lost 8 bases to trimming and J lost 8 bases; unmatched junction nucleotides: 2. The CDR3 region has the DNA TGTGCCAGCGGACAGGGGGCGGACACCATATATTTT. Protein product: CASGQGADTIYF.

This chain uses TRBV28 with TRBJ2-1, with 8 positions matching TRBD2. The CDR3 has 15 amino acids. CDR1 and CDR2 from the germline V gene are MDHEN and SYDVKM. The ends lost 6 bases at V and 2 bases at J; junction bases unmatched: 6. CDR3 residues: CASRSGGIAYNEQFF. The CDR3 DNA is TGTGCCAGCAGGAGCGGGGGCATTGCCTACAATGAGCAGTTCTTC.

This sequence joins TRBV27 and TRBJ1-1; D possibly corresponds to TRBD1 (5 bases). Trimming cost V 4 bases and J 4 bases, with 16 bases left between them. Germline assignment: CDR1 MNHEY and CDR2 SMNVEV (reference sequence). The CDR3 length is 15 residues. The CDR3 region has the DNA TGTGCCAGCAGTTCCCCGGACACCCTGAGCACTGAAGCTTTCTTT. Amino acid sequence: CASSSPDTLSTEAFF.

This clone was observed a few times. The chain employs TRBV4-3 and TRBJ2-7; 7 bases fit TRBD2. CDR1 and CDR2 (germline): LGHNA, YSLEER. The ends lost 1 base at V and 3 bases at J; junction bases unmatched: 12. This CDR3 has 17 amino acids. CDR3 sequence: CASSQGAPGTTLYEQYF. The CDR3 DNA reads TGCGCCAGCAGCCAAGGGGCTCCCGGGACTACGCTCTACGAGCAGTACTTC.

The chain couples TRBV25-1 to TRBJ1-6; D unresolved. Germline V gives CDR1 MGHDK, CDR2 SYGVNS. The ends were cut back, 4 bases at V and 6 bases at J, with 4 bases in the middle. This CDR3 region has 12 residues. The CDR3 region has the DNA TGTGCCAGCAGTGTCTTTAATTCACCCCTCCACTTT. Translation: CASSVFNSPLHF.

This chain links TRBV15 with TRBJ2-7, with D perhaps matching TRBD2 (6 bases). Trimming shortened V by 3 bases and J by 7 bases, and 13 bases separated the two germline ends. The germline V gene encodes CDR1 LNHNV and CDR2 YYDKDF (reference sequence). CDR3 length: 13 amino acids. CDR3 coding DNA: TGTGCCACCAGCAGGGGGGGTACGCGGGAGCAGTACTTC. Translation gives CATSRGGTREQYF. Complete variable domain (other parts from reference TRBV15 and TRBJ2-7): DAMVIQNPRYQVTQFGKPVTLSCSQTLNHNVMYWYQQKSSQAPKLLFHYYDKDFNNEADTPDNFQSRRPNTSFCFLDIRSPGLGDTAMYLCATSRGGTREQYFGPGTRLTVT.

This clone has just a few counts. V is TRBV7-9 and J is TRBJ2-7; 11 bases line up with TRBD1. Germline V gene data show CDR1 as SEHNR and CDR2 as FQNEAQ (reference sequence). There are 15 residues in the CDR3. With 4 bases clipped from V and 2 bases from J, the junction kept 4 bases outside the gene matches. The CDR3 here is CASSSGQGATYEQYF. DNA for the CDR3: TGTGCCAGCAGCTCCGGACAGGGGGCAACCTACGAGCAGTACTTC. The complete variable domain, with remaining parts taken from reference TRBV7-9 and TRBJ2-7, reads DTGVSQNPRHKITKRGQNVTFRCDPISEHNRLYWYRQTLGQGPEFLTYFQNEAQLEKSRLLSDRFSAERPKGSFSTLEIQRTEQGDSAMYLCASSSGQGATYEQYFGPGTRLTVT.

The genes are TRBV5-8 and TRBJ2-3; 11 positions agree with TRBD2. The CDR3 extends over 16 amino acids. Trimming removed 5 bases from V and 2 bases from J; junction bases left unmatched: 7. Germline V lookup: CDR1 SGHTS, CDR2 YDEGEE. The CDR3 loop reads CASSPGTSGYTDTQYF. The CDR3 DNA reads as TGTGCCAGCAGTCCCGGGACTAGCGGTTACACAGATACGCAGTATTTT.

This chain uses TRBV7-9 with TRBJ2-1; TRBD2 matches 8 bases. The CDR3 sequence is 12 residues long. Trimming removed 8 bases from V and 4 bases from J; junction bases left unmatched: 1. The germline CDR1 and CDR2 sequences are SEHNR and FQNEAQ (reference sequence). The CDR3 bases are TGTGCCAGCGGCGGGAGGTACAATGAGCAGTTCTTC. As protein: CASGGRYNEQFF.